What follows describes a single T cell receptor beta chain. The germline gives CDR1 GTSNPN, CDR2 SVGIG (reference sequence). The V gene lost 4 bases and the J gene lost 4 bases, with 20 bases spanning the gap. The CDR3 totals 16 residues. This sample stems from a study of shared clonotypes between healthy human individuals. Across the whole study: Used for every donor were three CD4 naive, three CD4 memory, two CD8 naive and one CD8 memory plate.

This table comes from immunoSEQ multiplex PCR, and its TCRdb copy is limited to in-frame clones, with some not included. The sample lists 950,000 to 1,100,000 clones; roughly 80% were seen once. The chain links TRBV30 to TRBJ2-1; D gene ambiguous. This sequence was found in a man aged 18 to 29 in good health. The specimen was memory CD4+ T cells sorted from blood. Specified subset: CD45RA-negative fraction. The CDR3 here is CAWTPRSDSAYNEQFF. The CDR3 DNA follows: TGTGCCTGGACTCCGCGATCAGACTCAGCTTACAATGAGCAGTTCTTC.